This TCR beta chain was documented in a study of blood T cells in healthy people across ages (dated by TCRdb to between 2015 and 2017). For context, the study as a whole: In model experiments, roughly one uniquely barcoded TCR beta cDNA molecule per two T cells was captured by template switching. To avoid experimental bias, donors of different ages were distributed randomly across sequencing lanes. Age-related changes in TCR beta repertoire diversity were measured in the study by deep sequencing normalized with unique cDNA molecular identifiers. Four age groups were formed from the donors: young (average about 15 years), middle-aged (less than 40), aged (about 62) and long-lived (about 80). Using the same blood draw, the study looked at two additional independent replicas of 1 million unique cDNA reads for two donors, one aged 18 to 30 and the other aged 80 or older.

Overall study results and their limits: As age increased, observed TCR beta diversity per million T cells dropped in a roughly linear way, and a significant reduction was already evident by age 40. There was a strong correlation between observed TCR beta diversity and the percentage of naive T cells measured by flow cytometry. Estimates of total diversity based on one million sequenced T cells were considered lower bounds and underestimates. Because the CMV infection status of the donors was unknown, age-related changes in expanded clonotypes may potentially have been confounded. Because profiling used bulk unsorted PBMCs, naive and antigen-experienced compartments could not be compared conclusively. The long-lived group showed more naive CD4+ T cells, fewer expanded clones and increased TCR diversity than the aged group, suggesting age selection.

This clonotype came up a few times. Its antigen is still unknown. There are no base qualities to consult, and no much larger clone falls within one base. The protocol used for the library was 5' RACE. TCRdb shows the sequencer as Illumina HiSeq 2500. A second PCR of roughly 6 to 12 cycles was performed with a sample-barcoded 5' primer and a J-beta primer mix. A unique molecular identifier was introduced onto each TCR beta cDNA molecule by a template-switch 5' adaptor carrying 12 random nucleotides. Each sample yielded at least 3 million CDR3-containing paired-end reads. The Mint cDNA synthesis kit, primed by a TRBC-specific oligonucleotide, was used to synthesize first-strand cDNA from all RNA. Following uracil-DNA glycosylase treatment, all cDNA underwent a first 18-cycle PCR with the universal primers M1SS and BC2_uni_R. The authors' analysis ran thus. Normalization of each sample was performed by random selection of 1 million high-quality reads, each carrying a distinct molecular identifier. Instead of being binned into consensus sequences, reads with shared molecular identifiers were discarded. MiTCR, with a Q25 quality threshold and the strictest error-elimination algorithm, was used for CDR3 identification, clonotype clustering and error correction. Lower-bound total TCR beta diversity was estimated with a nonparametric unseen species model using Euler transformation. The raw public data were reprocessed by TCRdb itself: fastp quality trimming at Q25, MiXCR clonotype calling, in-frame beta chains only. Each CDR3 protein appears once, grouped with its most common genes and DNA. TCRdb's processing, not the study's, gives the V and J calls here. Present in this sample are about 1,500,000 distinct CDR3 sequences, 35% to 45% of which were seen just once. Of the sample, 7% to 9.5% is held by the ten largest clones.

Trimming leaves V shorter by 7 bases and J shorter by 6 bases, with the junction holding 7 bases beyond the gene matches. The CDR3 runs 14 residues from the cysteine to the phenylalanine. The retained sequence is limited to the CDR3, 42 bases, with the frame set at the first base. CDR1 SGDLS and CDR2 YYNGEE were looked up in the germline V gene. Donors were 40 or so systemically healthy Caucasian individuals from Russia aged roughly 6 to 95 years. Each donor gave around 9.8 milliliters of peripheral blood, collected into EDTA-treated Vacutainer tubes. Ficoll-Paque density-gradient centrifugation was used to isolate PBMCs, with at least 6.5 million per sample. Trizol reagent was used to extract total RNA from the PBMCs, yielding at least 6 micrograms per sample. For every donor, an aliquot of PBMCs went through flow cytometry to measure the percentages of naive CD45RAhigh/CD27high T cells.

The receptor chain draws on TRBV9 and TRBJ1-2; TRBD1 aligns with 12 central bases. Sequencing used blood. The TCR was taken from a woman between 18 and 30 years old in good health. The DNA reads as follows: TGTGCCAGCGGAGACCGGGACAGGGGGCATGGCTACACCTTC. Its amino acids are CASGDRDRGHGYTF.